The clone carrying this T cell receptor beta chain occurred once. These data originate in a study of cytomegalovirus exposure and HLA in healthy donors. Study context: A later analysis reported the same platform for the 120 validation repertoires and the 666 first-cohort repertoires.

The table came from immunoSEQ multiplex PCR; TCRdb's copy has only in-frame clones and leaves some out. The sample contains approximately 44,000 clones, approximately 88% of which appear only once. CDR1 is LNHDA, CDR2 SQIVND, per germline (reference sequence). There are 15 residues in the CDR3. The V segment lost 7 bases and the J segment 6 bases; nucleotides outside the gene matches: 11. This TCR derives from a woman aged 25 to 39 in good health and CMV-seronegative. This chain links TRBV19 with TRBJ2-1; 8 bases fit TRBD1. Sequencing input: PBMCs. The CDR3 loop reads CASIPQGAKTNEQFF. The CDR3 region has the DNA TGTGCCAGTATCCCGCAGGGGGCTAAAACCAATGAGCAGTTCTTC.